This T cell receptor beta chain emerged from a study of cytomegalovirus exposure and HLA in healthy donors. As for the study in general: Earlier findings included about 120 million unique TCR beta sequences obtained from 150 million to 200 million T cells. Points from the study as a whole: Reports indicate that TCR beta sequences accurately predicted the HLA-A and HLA-B alleles of most subjects.

As concerns this clone: Its antigen is currently unknown.

The V end was cut by 1 base, the J end by 14 bases, with 13 bases between. CDR3 length: 12 amino acids. Germline CDR1 and CDR2: MDHEN and SYDVKM. This PCR relied on a set of 60 Vbeta primers and 13 Jbeta primers. Profiling relied on immunoSEQ multiplex PCR, and the TCRdb table lists in-frame clones only, not all of them. The sample records about 190,000 clones, under 85% being singletons. The chain is built from TRBV28 and TRBJ2-3, with TRBD1 as a possible D gene (6 bases). Sequencing was carried out using PBMCs. The TCR comes from a woman younger than 30 in good health and CMV-seronegative. This chain's CDR3 is CASSLSRGGLYF. DNA of the CDR3: TGTGCCAGCAGTTTATCCAGGGGTGGACTGTATTTT.